This TCR beta chain stems from a study of identical twins. This clonotype has a count of ten or more. V was clipped by 5 bases and J by 2 bases; unmatched bases: 7. The germline gives CDR1 SEHNR, CDR2 FQNEAQ (reference sequence). The CDR3 runs to 16 residues. TCRdb passed the 5' RACE reads through MiXCR, listing each CDR3 protein once. The data contain fewer than 650,000 distinct CDR3 sequences, under 8.5% of them seen just once; the ten biggest clones take up about 1.6%. This sample was shared with a second study, whose subject was yellow fever vaccine responses in identical twins.

The chain uses TRBV7-9 and TRBJ2-1; 9 nucleotides agree with TRBD2. Input material: PBMCs. This clonotype originated in a woman aged 18 to 35 in good health. The CDR3 DNA reads as TGTGCCAGCAGCCCGGGACTAGCCCCGCCCTACAATGAGCAGTTCTTC. As protein: CASSPGLAPPYNEQFF. The full variable domain, with the rest looked up from reference TRBV7-9 and TRBJ2-1, is DTGVSQNPRHKITKRGQNVTFRCDPISEHNRLYWYRQTLGQGPEFLTYFQNEAQLEKSRLLSDRFSAERPKGSFSTLEIQRTEQGDSAMYLCASSPGLAPPYNEQFFGPGTRLTVL.